This TCR beta chain was identified in a study of blood T cell repertoires in COVID-19. The CDR3 is made up of 15 amino acids. Germline CDR1 reads SGHRS; CDR2 reads YFSETQ. The ends lost 4 bases at V and 6 bases at J; junction bases unmatched: 6. TCRdb's table, derived via immunoSEQ multiplex PCR, lists solely in-frame clones and lacks some. The repertoire holds about 260,000 clones, with 88% as singletons. Sequencing input: peripheral blood. This chain links TRBV5-1 with TRBJ2-1; 11 bases match TRBD2. The sequence was obtained from a woman aged 70-85 years with COVID-19, enrolled during active disease. The CDR3 region is CASSTTSGSGNEQFF. In DNA form, the CDR3 reads TGCGCCAGCAGCACTACTAGCGGGAGCGGCAATGAGCAGTTCTTC.